These 22 T cell receptor beta chains were sequenced from one sample in a study of T-cell reconstitution after alpha-beta-depleted transplantation in children. The TCRbeta library was prepared with unique molecular identifiers. TCRdb processed the PCR reads anew with MiXCR; each CDR3 protein has one entry. The data contain about 400,000 distinct CDR3 sequences, 20% of them singletons. Sample: PBMCs from the stem cell graft donor, taken from the stem cell graft. The source of these receptors is a human donor who donated a stem cell graft to a child with acute myeloid leukemia.

This clonotype has a handful of counts. The V and J genes are TRBV24-1 and TRBJ2-1; D possibly corresponds to TRBD2 (5 bases). The CDR3 loop spans 14 amino acids. Trimming took 4 bases from V and 4 from J, leaving 10 bases between them. CDR1 is KGHDR and CDR2 is SFDVKD in the germline V gene. DNA for the CDR3: TGTGCCACCAGTGACCCCCGGGGTTACAATGAGCAGTTCTTC. This translates into CATSDPRGYNEQFF.

This rearrangement joins TRBV24-1 to TRBJ1-2; D unresolved. The CDR3 is 14 residues long. Germline V gene sequence: CDR1 KGHDR, CDR2 SFDVKD. The ends were cut back, 4 bases at V and 6 bases at J, with 14 bases in the middle. CDR3 bases: TGTGCCACCAGTGACCTCCCAGGCTACGATGGCTACACCTTC. Its protein product is CATSDLPGYDGYTF.

The chain uses TRBV5-5 and TRBJ2-3; D gene ambiguous. The CDR3 covers 14 residues. Trimming pared 2 bases from V and 2 bases from J, leaving 9 bases between. The V gene's germline CDR1 is SGHKS and CDR2 YYEKEE (reference sequence). CDR3 sequence: CASSLLRSTDTQYF. CDR3 sequence (DNA): TGTGCCAGCAGCTTACTAAGATCCACAGATACGCAGTATTTT.

This clonotype was seen ten or more times. The chain employs TRBV15 and TRBJ2-7; D is possibly TRBD1 or TRBD2 (5 bases each). The V and J ends lost 0 bases and 6 bases respectively, with 9 bases between them. The CDR3 totals 13 residues. CDR1 and CDR2 from the germline V gene are LNHNV and YYDKDF (reference sequence). The DNA for the CDR3 is TGTGCCACCAGCAGAGACATGGGGGTCGAGCAGTACTTC. The encoded protein is CATSRDMGVEQYF.

The J gene is TRBJ2-1, the V gene TRBV24-1; D possibly matches TRBD1 or TRBD2 (5 bases each). Per germline, CDR1 KGHDR and CDR2 SFDVKD. This CDR3 contains 12 residues. The V end lost 9 bases, the J end lost 7 bases, and 12 bases lay between the germline ends. CDR3 bases: TGTGCCACCTGGGACGGTGGGAATGAGCAGTTCTTC. Translated: CATWDGGNEQFF.

V usage is TRBV27 and J usage is TRBJ2-3; 10 nucleotides line up with TRBD2. The germline gives CDR1 MNHEY, CDR2 SMNVEV (reference sequence). The CDR3 is 18 residues long. Germline trimming cut 5 bases from V and 0 bases from J; bases unmatched to any gene: 11. This CDR3 is CASSQTSGTLSSTDTQYF. The CDR3, as DNA: TGTGCCAGCAGTCAAACTAGCGGGACTCTCTCAAGCACAGATACGCAGTATTTT.

This clonotype was seen a handful of times. V and J are TRBV21-1 and TRBJ2-5; the D call of TRBD1 is as the table states it, not checked on the DNA. TRBV21-1 constitutes a pseudogene. CDR3 size: 15 residues. This CDR3 is CASSPSGGVQETQYF. The CDR3 DNA reads TGTGCCAGCAGCCCTTCCGGGGGAGTCCAAGAGACCCAGTACTTC.

The genes are TRBV10-3 and TRBJ2-7; TRBD1 agrees at 8 bases. The germline gives CDR1 ENHRY, CDR2 SYGVKD. Losses at the gene ends were 6 bases for V and 5 bases for J; bases not matched to a gene: 12. The CDR3 has 15 residues. The CDR3 spells CAISETRGRGDEQYF. The CDR3 nucleotides are TGTGCCATCAGCGAGACCAGGGGGCGAGGGGACGAGCAGTACTTC.

Regarding this clonotype: This may be a read error, as it is one base from a much larger clone. V and J are TRBV12-3 or TRBV12-4 and TRBJ2-5; no definite D call. This CDR3 contains 13 residues. Trimming took 1 base from V and 2 from J, leaving 5 bases between them. CDR3 residues: CASSLDWQETQYF. The CDR3 nucleotides are TGTGCCAGCAGTTTAGACTGGCAAGAGACCCAGTACTTC.

The chain couples TRBV25-1 to TRBJ2-1; no clear D. The V end lost 1 base, the J end lost 8 bases, and 12 bases lay between the germline ends. Germline CDR1 is MGHDK and CDR2 is SYGVNS. This CDR3 is built from 14 residues. As DNA, the CDR3 is TGTGCCAGCAGTGAATCAGTGGGAAAGGATGAGCAGTTCTTC. Its translation: CASSESVGKDEQFF. The whole variable domain, filled in from reference TRBV25-1 and TRBJ2-1, reads EADIYQTPRYLVIGTGKKITLECSQTMGHDKMYWYQQDPGMELHLIHYSYGVNSTEKGDLSSESTVSRIRTEHFPLTLESARPSHTSQYLCASSESVGKDEQFFGPGTRLTVL.

This chain uses TRBV25-1 with TRBJ1-2, with unresolved D. V was pared by 3 bases and J by 4 bases, with 15 bases between. In germline, CDR1 is MGHDK, CDR2 SYGVNS. This CDR3 contains 15 residues. For the CDR3, the DNA is TGTGCCAGCAGTGAGCACACCCCGACCGGCTATGGCTACACCTTC. Amino acid sequence: CASSEHTPTGYGYTF.

This clonotype came up many times. The CDR3 bases are TGCAGTGCCCAACACCAAGAGACCCAGTACTTC. Its translation is CSAQHQETQYF. J is TRBJ2-5 and V is TRBV20-1; unclear D gene. The V end was cut by 6 bases, the J end by 0 bases, with 5 bases between. The CDR3 is made up of 11 amino acids. CDR1 and CDR2 from the germline V gene are DFQATT and SNEGSKA (reference sequence).

The J gene is TRBJ2-7, the V gene TRBV7-2; D perhaps matches TRBD2 (6 bases). Germline lookup yields CDR1 SGHTA and CDR2 FQGNSA. Deletions cut 4 bases from V and 0 bases from J, with 13 bases between. This CDR3 has 15 residues. CDR3 amino acids: CASSSSVKGSYEQYF. DNA for the CDR3: TGTGCCAGCAGCTCTAGCGTCAAGGGCTCCTACGAGCAGTACTTC.

The rearrangement uses TRBV7-9 and TRBJ2-1; TRBD2 matches at 11 bases. CDR1 is SEHNR and CDR2 is FQNEAQ in the germline V gene (reference sequence). After removal of 5 bases from V and 10 bases from J, the junction contained 13 bases not matched to a gene. The CDR3 is 16 residues long. The CDR3 loop reads CASSQWLLAGGGEQFF. In DNA, the CDR3 is TGTGCCAGCAGCCAGTGGTTGCTAGCGGGGGGAGGGGAGCAGTTCTTC. The full variable domain, in which reference TRBV7-9 and TRBJ2-1 provide the parts outside the CDR3, is DTGVSQNPRHKITKRGQNVTFRCDPISEHNRLYWYRQTLGQGPEFLTYFQNEAQLEKSRLLSDRFSAERPKGSFSTLEIQRTEQGDSAMYLCASSQWLLAGGGEQFFGPGTRLTVL.

The genes are TRBV19 and TRBJ2-1; the D gene is possibly TRBD1 (5 bases). The CDR3 is 13 residues long. Trimming shortened V by 5 bases and J by 7 bases, and 12 bases separated the two germline ends. CDR1 and CDR2 from the germline V gene are LNHDA and SQIVND (reference sequence). The CDR3 reads CASSAGSLNEQFF. CDR3 bases: TGTGCCAGTAGTGCAGGGTCCCTTAATGAGCAGTTCTTC.

This clonotype was observed a handful of times. This chain connects TRBV12-3 or TRBV12-4 to TRBJ2-3; TRBD2 might be the D (6 bases). The CDR3 runs 14 residues. The V end lost 3 bases, the J end lost 4 bases, and 11 bases lay between the germline ends. The CDR3, as DNA: TGTGCCAGCAGTTTTGGGGGGAACCCAGATACGCAGTATTTT. It yields the protein CASSFGGNPDTQYF.

This clonotype was found a few times. V gene TRBV12-3 or TRBV12-4 combines with J gene TRBJ2-7, with D possibly TRBD2 on 6 matching bases. With 6 bases removed from V and 5 bases from J, the gap between germline ends came to 17 bases. CDR3 length equals 14 residues. Here the CDR3 reads CASSKLASGHEQYF. DNA of the CDR3: TGTGCCAGCAGCAAACTAGCCTCAGGGCACGAGCAGTACTTC.

This clonotype was seen only a few times. J is TRBJ2-3 and V is TRBV5-1; D is undetermined. Germline assignment: CDR1 SGHRS and CDR2 YFSETQ. Trimming stripped 0 bases from V and 0 bases from J, with 11 bases between. The CDR3 consists of 16 residues. The CDR3 region is CASSLAGAASTDTQYF. Here the CDR3 DNA reads TGCGCCAGCAGCTTGGCCGGAGCTGCTAGCACAGATACGCAGTATTTT.

The chain has TRBV20-1 and TRBJ1-5, with TRBD1 matching over 7 bases. The germline V gene has CDR1 DFQATT and CDR2 SNEGSKA (reference sequence). This CDR3 contains 14 residues. The trim removed 3 bases at V and 2 bases at J, leaving 4 bases unmatched. CDR3 nucleotide sequence: TGCAGTGCTAGTCGGACAGGCGGCAATCAGCCCCAGCATTTT. It is translated as CSASRTGGNQPQHF.

This sequence joins TRBV24-1 and TRBJ2-1, with 14 bases fitting TRBD2. CDR1 is KGHDR, CDR2 SFDVKD, per germline. The CDR3 is 17 amino acids. J was trimmed by 9 bases and V by 3 bases; bases with no gene match: 9. CDR3 nucleotide sequence: TGTGCCACCAGTGATCACGGACTAGCGGGAGGAGTGGTTGAGCAGTTCTTC. It yields the protein CATSDHGLAGGVVEQFF.

In its sample, this clonotype was seen once. CDR3 DNA: TGTGCCAGCAGTTCGAGGGCACGTCAAGAGACCCAGTACTTC. This encodes CASSSRARQETQYF. The chain employs TRBV28 and TRBJ2-5, with a tentative D call TRBD2 (5 bases). CDR1 MDHEN and CDR2 SYDVKM come from the germline V gene. V shed 4 bases and J shed 2 bases, with 11 bases lying between them. This CDR3 contains 14 residues.

The genes are TRBV5-5 and TRBJ2-7; 9 positions agree with TRBD1. The germline CDR1 and CDR2 sequences are SGHKS and YYEKEE (reference sequence). The ends lost 4 bases at V and 0 bases at J; junction bases unmatched: 5. This CDR3 has 15 amino acids. The CDR3 bases are TGTGCCAGCAGCCCGGGACAGGGAGTCTCCTACGAGCAGTACTTC. It yields the protein CASSPGQGVSYEQYF.